The 2 T cell receptor beta chains below all came from one sample that was sequenced in a study of technical replicates of blood from several donors. This table comes from immunoSEQ multiplex PCR, and its TCRdb copy is limited to in-frame clones, with some not included. The sample lists about 72,000 clones; roughly 95% were seen once. Sequencing used T cells isolated from PBMCs. Every receptor here comes from a human donor in good health.

This chain uses TRBV18 with TRBJ1-2, with no clear D. The V end lost 3 bases, the J end lost 6 bases, and 8 bases lay between the germline ends. The germline V gene has CDR1 KGHSH and CDR2 LQKENI. The CDR3 sequence is 12 residues long. Here the CDR3 DNA reads TGTGCCAGCTCACCTGCTGGAGATGGCTACACCTTC. Amino acid sequence: CASSPAGDGYTF.

The chain carries TRBV5-1 and TRBJ2-4; perhaps TRBD2 as D (6 bases). The CDR3 loop spans 15 amino acids. Between the trimmed V and J ends, which lost 0 bases and 5 bases, there was a span of 12 bases. Germline assignment: CDR1 SGHRS and CDR2 YFSETQ. The CDR3 loop reads CASSLGSGVENIQYF. The CDR3 region has the DNA TGCGCCAGCAGCTTGGGATCGGGGGTTGAAAACATTCAGTACTTC.